The clone carrying this TCR beta chain was detected only a few times. The antigen is undetermined. Amplified TCR beta CDR3 regions derived from RNA transcripts. First-round RT-PCR with HTBI primers amplified the TCR CDR3 region. Each CDR3 protein gets one entry after TCRdb re-called the multiplex PCR reads with MiXCR. The data contain hundreds of thousands of distinct CDR3 sequences, 14% of them singletons. The sample belongs to a study of T cells in Graves' hyperthyroidism and ophthalmopathy. Regarding the study as a whole: Onset of ophthalmopathy came a median around 7.1 months after the model predicted it. Stable hyperthyroidism and ophthalmopathy were separated using 13 V-J signatures. Most clonotypes expanded in the thyroid (above 0.001) were also present in blood.

This CDR3 has 13 amino acids. Trimming shortened V by 6 bases and J by 7 bases, and 13 bases separated the two germline ends. Germline V CDR1 and CDR2: SGHTA, FQGNSA. The TCR comes from a woman aged 18 to 35 with Graves' hyperthyroidism. The V gene is TRBV7-2, the J gene TRBJ2-1, with D possibly being TRBD1 or TRBD2 (5 bases each). Sequenced sample: blood. The CDR3 DNA sequence: TGTGCCAGCAGGAGGTGGGGGTGGAATGAGCAGTTCTTC. This translates into CASRRWGWNEQFF. Using reference TRBV7-2 and TRBJ2-1 for the parts outside the CDR3, the full variable domain is GAGVSQSPSNKVTEKGKDVELRCDPISGHTALYWYRQSLGQGLEFLIYFQGNSAPDKSGLPSDRFSAERTGGSVSTLTIQRTQQEDSAVYLCASRRWGWNEQFFGPGTRLTVL.